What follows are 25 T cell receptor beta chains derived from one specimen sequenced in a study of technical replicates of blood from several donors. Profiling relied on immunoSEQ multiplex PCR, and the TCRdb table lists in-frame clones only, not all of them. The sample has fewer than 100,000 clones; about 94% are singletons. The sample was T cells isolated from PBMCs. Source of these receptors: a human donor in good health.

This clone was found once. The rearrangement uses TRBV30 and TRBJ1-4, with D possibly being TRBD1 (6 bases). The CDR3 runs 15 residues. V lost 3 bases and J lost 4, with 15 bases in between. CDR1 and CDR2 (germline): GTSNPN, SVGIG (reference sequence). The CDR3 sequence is CAWRKLDSINEKLFF. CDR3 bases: TGTGCCTGGAGGAAACTGGACAGCATTAATGAAAAACTGTTTTTT.

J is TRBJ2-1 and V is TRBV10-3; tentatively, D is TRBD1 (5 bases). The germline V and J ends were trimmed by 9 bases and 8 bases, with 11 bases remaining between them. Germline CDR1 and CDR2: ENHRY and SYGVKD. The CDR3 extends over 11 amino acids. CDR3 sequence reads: CAIMDNDEQFF. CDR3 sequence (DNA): TGTGCCATAATGGACAACGATGAGCAGTTCTTC.

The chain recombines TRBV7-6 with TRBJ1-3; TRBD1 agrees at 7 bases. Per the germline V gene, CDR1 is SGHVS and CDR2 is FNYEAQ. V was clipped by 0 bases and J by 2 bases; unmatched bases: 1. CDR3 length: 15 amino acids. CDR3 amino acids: CASSLAQGAGNTIYF. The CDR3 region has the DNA TGTGCCAGCAGCTTAGCTCAGGGGGCTGGAAACACCATATATTTT.

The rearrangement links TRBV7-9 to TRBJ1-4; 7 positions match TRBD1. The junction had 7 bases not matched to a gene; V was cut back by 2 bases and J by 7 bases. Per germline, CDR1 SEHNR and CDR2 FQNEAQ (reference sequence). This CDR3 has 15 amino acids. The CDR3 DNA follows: TGTGCCAGCAGCTTAATAAGGGGGCCGGTTGAAAAACTGTTTTTT. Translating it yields CASSLIRGPVEKLFF.

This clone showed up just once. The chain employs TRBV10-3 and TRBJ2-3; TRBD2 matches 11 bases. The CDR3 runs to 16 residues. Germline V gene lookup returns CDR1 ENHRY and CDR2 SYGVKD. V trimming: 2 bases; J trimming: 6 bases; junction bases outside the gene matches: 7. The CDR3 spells CAISENIAGGMDTQYF. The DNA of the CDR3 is TGTGCCATCAGTGAGAACATAGCGGGGGGGATGGATACGCAGTATTTT.

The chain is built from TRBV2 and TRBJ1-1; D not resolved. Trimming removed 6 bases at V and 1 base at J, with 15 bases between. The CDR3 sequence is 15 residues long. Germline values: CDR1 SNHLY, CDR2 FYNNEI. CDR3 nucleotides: TGTGCCAGCAGATTATTTGGAGGGCCGAACACTGAAGCTTTCTTT. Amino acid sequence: CASRLFGGPNTEAFF.

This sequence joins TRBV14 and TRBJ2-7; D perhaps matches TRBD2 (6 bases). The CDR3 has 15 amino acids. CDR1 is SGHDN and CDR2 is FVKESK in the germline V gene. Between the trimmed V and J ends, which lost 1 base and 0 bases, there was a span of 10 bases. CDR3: CASSQVAGSSYEQYF. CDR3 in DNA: TGTGCCAGCAGCCAAGTAGCCGGGAGCTCCTACGAGCAGTACTTC.

The CDR3 sequence is CASKPSGREETQYF. The CDR3 DNA is TGCGCCAGCAAACCTAGCGGGAGGGAAGAGACCCAGTACTTC. The rearrangement links TRBV10-2 to TRBJ2-5; 12 bases line up with TRBD2. V was clipped by 7 bases and J by 3 bases; unmatched bases: 3. There are 14 residues in the CDR3. CDR1 is WSHSY, CDR2 SAAADI, per germline.

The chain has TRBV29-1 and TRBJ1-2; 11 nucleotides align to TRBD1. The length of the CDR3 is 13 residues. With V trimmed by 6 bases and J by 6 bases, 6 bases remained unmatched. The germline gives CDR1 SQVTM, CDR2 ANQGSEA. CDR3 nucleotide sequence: TGCAGCGTCAGCTGGACAGGGGGCGATGGCTACACCTTC. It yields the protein CSVSWTGGDGYTF.

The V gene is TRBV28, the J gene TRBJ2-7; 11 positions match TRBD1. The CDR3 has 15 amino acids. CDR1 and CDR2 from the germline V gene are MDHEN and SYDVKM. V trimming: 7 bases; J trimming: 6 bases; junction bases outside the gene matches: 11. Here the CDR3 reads CASTRPGQGVREQYF. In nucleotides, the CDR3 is TGTGCCAGCACCCGGCCGGGACAGGGGGTTCGCGAGCAGTACTTC.

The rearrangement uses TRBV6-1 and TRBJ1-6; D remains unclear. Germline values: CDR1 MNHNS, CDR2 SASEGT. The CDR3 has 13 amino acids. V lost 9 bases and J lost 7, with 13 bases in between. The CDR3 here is CARPGCQNSPLHF. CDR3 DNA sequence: TGTGCCAGGCCAGGTTGCCAGAATTCACCCCTCCACTTT.

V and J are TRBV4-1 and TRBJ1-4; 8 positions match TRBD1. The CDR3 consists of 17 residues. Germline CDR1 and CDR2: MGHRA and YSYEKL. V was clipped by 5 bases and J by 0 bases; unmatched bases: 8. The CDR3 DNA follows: TGCGCCAGCAGCAAGGGGGGACAGGTTGCAACTAATGAAAAACTGTTTTTT. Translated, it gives CASSKGGQVATNEKLFF.

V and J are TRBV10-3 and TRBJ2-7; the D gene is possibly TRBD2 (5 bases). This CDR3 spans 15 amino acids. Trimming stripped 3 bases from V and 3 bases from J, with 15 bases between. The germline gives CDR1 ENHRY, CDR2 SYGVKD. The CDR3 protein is CAISEPGVGSYEQYF. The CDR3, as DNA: TGTGCCATCAGTGAACCTGGGGTAGGGAGCTACGAGCAGTACTTC.

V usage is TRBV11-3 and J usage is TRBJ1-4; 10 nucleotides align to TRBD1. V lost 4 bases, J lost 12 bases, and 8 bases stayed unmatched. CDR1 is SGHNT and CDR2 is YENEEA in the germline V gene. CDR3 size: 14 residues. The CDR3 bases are TGTGCCAGCAGCTCGGACAGGGGGAGAGGGGAACTGTTTTTT. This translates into CASSSDRGRGELFF.

In DNA form, the CDR3 reads TGCGCCAGCAGCAAACTAGCGGGAACACAAGAGACCCAGTACTTC. Encoded protein: CASSKLAGTQETQYF. The chain combines TRBV5-1 with TRBJ2-5; 10 nucleotides agree with TRBD2. Trimming removed 4 bases from V and 2 bases from J; junction bases left unmatched: 5. Germline lookup yields CDR1 SGHRS and CDR2 YFSETQ. This CDR3 region has 15 residues. The variable domain in full, completed from reference TRBV5-1 and TRBJ2-5, reads KAGVTQTPRYLIKTRGQQVTLSCSPISGHRSVSWYQQTPGQGLQFLFEYFSETQRNKGNFPGRFSGRQFSNSRSEMNVSTLELGDSALYLCASSKLAGTQETQYFGPGTRLLVL.

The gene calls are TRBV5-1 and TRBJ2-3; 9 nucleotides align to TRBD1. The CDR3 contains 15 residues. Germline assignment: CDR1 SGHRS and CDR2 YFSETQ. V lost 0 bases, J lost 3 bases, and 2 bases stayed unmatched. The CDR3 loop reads CASSLVQGATDTQYF. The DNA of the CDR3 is TGCGCCAGCAGCTTGGTACAGGGGGCAACAGATACGCAGTATTTT. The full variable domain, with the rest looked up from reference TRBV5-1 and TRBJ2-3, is KAGVTQTPRYLIKTRGQQVTLSCSPISGHRSVSWYQQTPGQGLQFLFEYFSETQRNKGNFPGRFSGRQFSNSRSEMNVSTLELGDSALYLCASSLVQGATDTQYFGPGTRLTVL.

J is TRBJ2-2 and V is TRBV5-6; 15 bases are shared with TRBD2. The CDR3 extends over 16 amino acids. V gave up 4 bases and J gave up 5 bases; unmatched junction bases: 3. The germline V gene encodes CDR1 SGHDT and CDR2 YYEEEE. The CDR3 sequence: CASSEGLAGGTGELFF. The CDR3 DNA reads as TGTGCCAGCAGCGAGGGACTAGCGGGGGGTACCGGGGAGCTGTTTTTT.

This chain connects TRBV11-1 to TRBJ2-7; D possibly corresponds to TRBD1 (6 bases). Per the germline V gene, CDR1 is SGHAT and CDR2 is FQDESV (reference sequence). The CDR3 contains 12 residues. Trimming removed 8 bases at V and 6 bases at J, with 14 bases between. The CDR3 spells CASGGRRGEQYF. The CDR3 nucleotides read TGTGCCAGCGGGGGACGCAGGGGCGAGCAGTACTTC.

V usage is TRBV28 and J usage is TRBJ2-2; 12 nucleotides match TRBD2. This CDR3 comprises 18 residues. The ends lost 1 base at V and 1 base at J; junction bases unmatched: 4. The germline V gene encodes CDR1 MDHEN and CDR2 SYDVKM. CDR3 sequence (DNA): TGTGCCAGCAGTTTATTCGCGACTAGCGGGAGGAACACCGGGGAGCTGTTTTTT. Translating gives CASSLFATSGRNTGELFF.

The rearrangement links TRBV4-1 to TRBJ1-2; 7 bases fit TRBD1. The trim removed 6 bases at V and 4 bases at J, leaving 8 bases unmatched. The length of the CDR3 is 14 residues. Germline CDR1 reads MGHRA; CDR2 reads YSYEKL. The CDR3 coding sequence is TGCGCCAGCAGTACTATAAGACAGGGCTATGGCTACACCTTC. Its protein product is CASSTIRQGYGYTF.

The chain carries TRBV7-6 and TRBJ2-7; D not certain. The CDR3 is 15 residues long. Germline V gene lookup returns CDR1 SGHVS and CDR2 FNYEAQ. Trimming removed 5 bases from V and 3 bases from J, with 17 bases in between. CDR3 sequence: CASSPGASRIYEQYF. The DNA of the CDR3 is TGTGCCAGCAGCCCCGGTGCGAGCAGGATCTACGAGCAGTACTTC. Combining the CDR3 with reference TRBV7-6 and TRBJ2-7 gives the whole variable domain GAGVSQSPRYKVTKRGQDVALRCDPISGHVSLYWYRQALGQGPEFLTYFNYEAQQDKSGLPNDRFSAERPEGSISTLTIQRTEQRDSAMYRCASSPGASRIYEQYFGPGTRLTVT.

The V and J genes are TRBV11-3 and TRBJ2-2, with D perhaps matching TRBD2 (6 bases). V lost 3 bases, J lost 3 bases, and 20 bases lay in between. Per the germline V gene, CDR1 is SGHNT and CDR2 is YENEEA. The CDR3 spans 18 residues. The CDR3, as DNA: TGTGCCAGCAGCTTTCCCGGGGGACTTATCATAGACACCGGGGAGCTGTTTTTT. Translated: CASSFPGGLIIDTGELFF.

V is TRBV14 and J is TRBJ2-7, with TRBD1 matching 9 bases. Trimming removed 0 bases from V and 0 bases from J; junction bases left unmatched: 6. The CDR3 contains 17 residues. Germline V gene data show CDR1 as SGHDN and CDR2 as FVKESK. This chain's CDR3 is CASSQDPRQGGSYEQYF. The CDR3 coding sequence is TGTGCCAGCAGCCAAGACCCCCGACAGGGGGGCTCCTACGAGCAGTACTTC.

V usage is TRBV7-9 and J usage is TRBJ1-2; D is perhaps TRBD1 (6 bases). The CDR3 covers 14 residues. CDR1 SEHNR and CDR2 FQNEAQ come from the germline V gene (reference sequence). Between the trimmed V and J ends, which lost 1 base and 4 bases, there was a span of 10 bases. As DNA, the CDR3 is TGTGCCAGCAGCTTAGAACAGGGTATCTATGGCTACACCTTC. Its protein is CASSLEQGIYGYTF.

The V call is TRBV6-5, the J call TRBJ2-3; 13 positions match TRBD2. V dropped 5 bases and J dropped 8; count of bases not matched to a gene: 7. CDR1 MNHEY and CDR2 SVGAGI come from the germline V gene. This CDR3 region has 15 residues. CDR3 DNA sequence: TGTGCCAGCAGTCTACTAGCGGGAGGGTTCGGTACGCAGTATTTT. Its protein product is CASSLLAGGFGTQYF.